The 10 T cell receptor beta chains reported below all come from one sample, sequenced in a study of T cell responses to AZD1222 COVID-19 vaccine. Method: immunoSEQ multiplex PCR; TCRdb's copy keeps in-frame clones and lacks some. The data show some 78,000 clones, roughly 80% seen once. Specimen: peripheral blood, collected 28 days after the second AZD1222 dose. The source is an adult who received the AZD1222 COVID-19 vaccine.

This rearrangement joins TRBV18 to TRBJ2-7; perhaps D is TRBD1 or TRBD2 (5 bases each). Germline V CDR1 and CDR2: KGHSH, LQKENI. V lost 6 bases and J 5 bases, leaving 11 bases between the germline ends. This CDR3 is built from 12 residues. This CDR3 is CASSPTGHEQYF. Here the CDR3 DNA reads TGTGCCAGCTCCCCTACGGGACACGAGCAGTACTTC. The variable domain in full, with the rest retrieved from reference TRBV18 and TRBJ2-7, is NAGVMQNPRHLVRRRGQEARLRCSPMKGHSHVYWYRQLPEEGLKFMVYLQKENIIDESGMPKERFSAEFPKEGPSILRIQQVVRGDSAAYFCASSPTGHEQYFGPGTRLTVT.

The chain couples TRBV21-1 to TRBJ2-5; the D call in the table, TRBD2, was not verified against the DNA. TRBV21-1 is described as a pseudogene. The CDR3 is made up of 23 amino acids. Here the CDR3 reads CASSKAPYGRGVAGASSQETQYF. The CDR3 DNA is TGTGCCAGCAGCAAAGCGCCTTATGGCAGGGGAGTAGCGGGAGCCTCCTCACAAGAGACCCAGTACTTC.

The V call is TRBV2, the J call TRBJ1-6, with D possibly being TRBD1 (5 bases). The germline V gene has CDR1 SNHLY and CDR2 FYNNEI. The CDR3 extends over 16 amino acids. V was cut by 4 bases and J by 8 bases, with 18 bases left in between. For the CDR3, the DNA is TGTGCCAGCAGTGTCCGGTCCGGGACCGTCGATTCACCCCTCCACTTT. It is translated as CASSVRSGTVDSPLHF.

This clone was observed a handful of times. The CDR3 protein is CASSLTGNSNQPQHF. Here the CDR3 DNA reads TGTGCCAGCAGTCTAACAGGGAATAGCAATCAGCCCCAGCATTTT. V gene TRBV28 combines with J gene TRBJ1-5, with a weak D call TRBD1 (6 bases). Trimming left V 5 bases short and J 0 bases short, with 11 bases between. Germline V gene sequence: CDR1 MDHEN, CDR2 SYDVKM. The length of the CDR3 is 15 residues.

CDR3 protein: CSVEDTGTNTEAFF. CDR3 nucleotide sequence: TGCAGCGTTGAAGATACAGGGACGAACACTGAAGCTTTCTTT. The chain employs TRBV29-1 and TRBJ1-1, with D perhaps matching TRBD1 (6 bases). Trimming removed 0 bases from V and 1 base from J, with 9 bases in between. Germline CDR1 is SQVTM and CDR2 is ANQGSEA. The CDR3 consists of 14 residues.

V is TRBV9 and J is TRBJ2-5; TRBD2 agrees at 9 bases. The CDR3 contains 17 residues. V shed 4 bases, J shed 1 base, and the junction held 11 bases outside the gene matches. Germline CDR1 is SGDLS and CDR2 is YYNGEE. CDR3 sequence reads: CASSRESLLAGQETQYF. DNA for the CDR3: TGTGCCAGCAGCCGTGAATCCCTACTAGCGGGCCAAGAGACCCAGTACTTC.

The chain combines TRBV28 with TRBJ2-7; D might be TRBD1 (7 bases). This CDR3 comprises 15 residues. V was shortened by 6 bases and J by 2 bases, with 17 bases between the two germline ends. Germline V gene lookup returns CDR1 MDHEN and CDR2 SYDVKM. CDR3 loop: CASSQRRGTAYEQYF. The CDR3, as DNA: TGTGCCAGCAGCCAGCGTCGGGGGACAGCCTACGAGCAGTACTTC. Full variable domain (rest looked up from reference TRBV28 and TRBJ2-7): DVKVTQSSRYLVKRTGEKVFLECVQDMDHENMFWYRQDPGLGLRLIYFSYDVKMKEKGDIPEGYSVSREKKERFSLILESASTNQTSMYLCASSQRRGTAYEQYFGPGTRLTVT.

The CDR3 region has the DNA TGTGCCAGCAGTTACAACCACCCCGGGACAGGGGGCAGTACTGAAGCTTTCTTT. As protein: CASSYNHPGTGGSTEAFF. The chain couples TRBV6-2 or TRBV6-3 to TRBJ1-1; TRBD1 matches 12 bases. CDR3 size: 18 residues. CDR1 is MNHEY and CDR2 is SVGEGT in the germline V gene. With 2 bases clipped from V and 5 bases from J, the junction kept 12 bases outside the gene matches.

The V gene is TRBV29-1, the J gene TRBJ1-1; D unclear. The germline V gene encodes CDR1 SQVTM and CDR2 ANQGSEA. The CDR3 totals 14 residues. V shed 3 bases and J shed 0 bases, with 11 bases lying between them. The CDR3 is CSVDSGQMNTEAFF. The CDR3 DNA reads TGCAGCGTTGACAGCGGGCAGATGAACACTGAAGCTTTCTTT.

V gene TRBV5-4 combines with J gene TRBJ1-1; D is undetermined. This CDR3 contains 15 residues. CDR1 and CDR2 (germline): SGHNT, YYREEE (reference sequence). Deletions cut 0 bases from V and 1 base from J, with 10 bases between. Written as DNA, the CDR3 is TGTGCCAGCAGCTTGGATGCGTACCCGAACACTGAAGCTTTCTTT. Its protein is CASSLDAYPNTEAFF.